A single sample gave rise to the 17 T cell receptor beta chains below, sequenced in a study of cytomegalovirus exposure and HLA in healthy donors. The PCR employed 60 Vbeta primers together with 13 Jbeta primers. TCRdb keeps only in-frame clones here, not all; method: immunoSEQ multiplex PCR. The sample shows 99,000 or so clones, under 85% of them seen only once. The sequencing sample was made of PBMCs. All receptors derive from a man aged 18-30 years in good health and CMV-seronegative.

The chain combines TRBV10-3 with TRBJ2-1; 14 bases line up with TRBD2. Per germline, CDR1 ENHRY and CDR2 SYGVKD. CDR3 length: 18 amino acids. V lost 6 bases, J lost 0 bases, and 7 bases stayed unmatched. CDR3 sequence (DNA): TGTGCCATCAGCCGACTAGCGGGAGGGGTAGACTCCTACAATGAGCAGTTCTTC. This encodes CAISRLAGGVDSYNEQFF.

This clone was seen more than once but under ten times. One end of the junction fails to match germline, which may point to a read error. The CDR3 nucleotides read TGTGCCAGCAGTGAAGACTTTTGGGGGGACTTC. Translation gives CASSEDFWGDF. The chain couples TRBV2 to TRBJ1-2; D is perhaps TRBD1 (5 bases). CDR3 length: 11 amino acids. Per the germline V gene, CDR1 is SNHLY and CDR2 is FYNNEI. Filled out from reference TRBV2 and TRBJ1-2, the complete variable domain reads EPEVTQTPSHQVTQMGQEVILRCVPISNHLYFYWYRQILGQKVEFLVSFYNNEISEKSEIFDDQFSVERPDGSNFTLKIRSTKLEDSAMYFCASSEDFWGDFGSGTRLTVV.

The CDR3 sequence: CASSPGGGTNEKLFF. The CDR3 DNA sequence: TGCGCCAGCAGCCCTGGGGGGGGAACTAATGAAAAACTGTTTTTT. This chain connects TRBV4-3 to TRBJ1-4, with D possibly being TRBD1 (5 bases). Germline V gives CDR1 LGHNA, CDR2 YSLEER. CDR3 length: 15 residues. V was trimmed by 4 bases and J by 1 base, leaving 10 bases between them.

CDR3 loop: CASKQGSETQYF. The CDR3, as DNA: TGTGCCAGCAAACAGGGATCAGAGACCCAGTACTTC. The chain couples TRBV28 to TRBJ2-5, with a weak D call TRBD1 (6 bases). The CDR3 sequence is 12 residues long. The germline V gene encodes CDR1 MDHEN and CDR2 SYDVKM. V was clipped by 7 bases and J by 4 bases, with 10 bases between them. Based on the CDR3 plus reference TRBV28 and TRBJ2-5, the full variable domain is DVKVTQSSRYLVKRTGEKVFLECVQDMDHENMFWYRQDPGLGLRLIYFSYDVKMKEKGDIPEGYSVSREKKERFSLILESASTNQTSMYLCASKQGSETQYFGPGTRLLVL.

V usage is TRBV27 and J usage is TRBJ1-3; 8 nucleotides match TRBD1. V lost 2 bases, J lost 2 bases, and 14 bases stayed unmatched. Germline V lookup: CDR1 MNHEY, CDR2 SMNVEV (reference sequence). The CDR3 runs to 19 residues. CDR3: CASSLKYSRTGTPGNTIYF. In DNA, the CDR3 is TGTGCCAGCAGTTTAAAATATTCGAGGACAGGGACTCCTGGAAACACCATATATTTT.

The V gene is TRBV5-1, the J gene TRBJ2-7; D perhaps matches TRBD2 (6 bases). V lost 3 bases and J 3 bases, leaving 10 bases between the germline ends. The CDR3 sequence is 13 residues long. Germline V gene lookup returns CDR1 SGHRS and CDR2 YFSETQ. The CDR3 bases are TGCGCCAGCAGCTCGACGGGACTCTACGAGCAGTACTTC. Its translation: CASSSTGLYEQYF.

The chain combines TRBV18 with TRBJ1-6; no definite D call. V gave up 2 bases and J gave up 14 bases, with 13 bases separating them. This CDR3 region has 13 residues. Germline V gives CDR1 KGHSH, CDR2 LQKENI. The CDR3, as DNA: TGTGCCAGCTCACCATCCAGCCAGGTTTCCCTCCACTTT. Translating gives CASSPSSQVSLHF.

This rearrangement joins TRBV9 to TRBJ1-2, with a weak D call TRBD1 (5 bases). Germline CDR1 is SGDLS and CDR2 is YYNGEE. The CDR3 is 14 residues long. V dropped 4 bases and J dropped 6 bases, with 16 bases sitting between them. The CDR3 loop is CASSPAWGDHGYTF. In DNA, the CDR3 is TGTGCCAGCAGCCCCGCGTGGGGGGATCATGGCTACACCTTC.

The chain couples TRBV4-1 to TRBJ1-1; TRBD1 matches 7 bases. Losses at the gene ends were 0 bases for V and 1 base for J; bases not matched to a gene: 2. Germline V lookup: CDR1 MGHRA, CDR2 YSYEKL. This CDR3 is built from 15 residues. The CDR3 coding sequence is TGCGCCAGCAGCCAAGAGGAGGGGGCGAACACTGAAGCTTTCTTT. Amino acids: CASSQEEGANTEAFF.

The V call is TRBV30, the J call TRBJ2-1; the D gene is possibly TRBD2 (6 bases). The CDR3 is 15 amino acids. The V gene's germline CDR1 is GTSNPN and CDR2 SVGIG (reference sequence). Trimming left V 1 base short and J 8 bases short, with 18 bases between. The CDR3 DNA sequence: TGTGCCTGGAGTGCCATGGGGGGTAGTGTGGATGAGCAGTTCTTC. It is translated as CAWSAMGGSVDEQFF.

This CDR3 reads CASSQTGTYGYTF. CDR3 in DNA: TGCGCCAGCAGCCAGACAGGAACCTATGGCTACACCTTC. This sequence joins TRBV4-3 and TRBJ1-2, with D possibly TRBD1 on 6 matching bases. The CDR3 is 13 amino acids. Trimming shortened V by 3 bases and J by 4 bases, and 9 bases separated the two germline ends. Per the germline V gene, CDR1 is LGHNA and CDR2 is YSLEER.

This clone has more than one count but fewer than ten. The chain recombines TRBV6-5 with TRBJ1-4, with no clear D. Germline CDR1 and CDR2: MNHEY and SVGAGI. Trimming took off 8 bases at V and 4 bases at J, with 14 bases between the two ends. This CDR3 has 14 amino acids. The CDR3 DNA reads TGTGCCAGCGCTCCTCTATCGAGTAATGAAAAACTGTTTTTT. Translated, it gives CASAPLSSNEKLFF.

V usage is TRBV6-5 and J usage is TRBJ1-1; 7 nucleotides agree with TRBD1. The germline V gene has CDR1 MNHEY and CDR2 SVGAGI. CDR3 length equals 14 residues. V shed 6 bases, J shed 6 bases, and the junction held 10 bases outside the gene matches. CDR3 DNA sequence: TGTGCCAGCAGAACCCTATCAGGGGGTGCTGAAGCTTTCTTT. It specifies CASRTLSGGAEAFF.

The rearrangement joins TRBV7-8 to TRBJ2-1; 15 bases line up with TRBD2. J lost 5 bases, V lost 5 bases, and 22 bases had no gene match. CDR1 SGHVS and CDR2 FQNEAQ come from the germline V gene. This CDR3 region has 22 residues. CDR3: CASSRLRSGTSGRYSPHNEQFF. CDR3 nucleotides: TGTGCCAGCAGCCGATTGCGGTCCGGGACTAGCGGGAGGTATTCCCCACACAATGAGCAGTTCTTC.

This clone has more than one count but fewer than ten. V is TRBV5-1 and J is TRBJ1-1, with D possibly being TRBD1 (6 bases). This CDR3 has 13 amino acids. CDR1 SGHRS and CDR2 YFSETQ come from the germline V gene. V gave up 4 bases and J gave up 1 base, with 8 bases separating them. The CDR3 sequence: CASSRTANTEAFF. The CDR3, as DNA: TGCGCCAGCAGCCGGACAGCGAACACTGAAGCTTTCTTT.

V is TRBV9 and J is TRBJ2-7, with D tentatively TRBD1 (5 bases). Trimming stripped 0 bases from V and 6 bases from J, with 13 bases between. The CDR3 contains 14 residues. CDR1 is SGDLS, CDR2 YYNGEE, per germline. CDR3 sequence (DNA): TGTGCCAGCAGCGTAGGGGGCGATCATAGCGAGCAGTACTTC. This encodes CASSVGGDHSEQYF.

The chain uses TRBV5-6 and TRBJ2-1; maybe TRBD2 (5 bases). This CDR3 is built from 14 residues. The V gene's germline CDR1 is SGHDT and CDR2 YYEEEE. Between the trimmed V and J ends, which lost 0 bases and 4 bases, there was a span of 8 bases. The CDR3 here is CASSLAGEYNEQFF. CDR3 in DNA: TGTGCCAGCAGCTTGGCCGGGGAGTACAATGAGCAGTTCTTC. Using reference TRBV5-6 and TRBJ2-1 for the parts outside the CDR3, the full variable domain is DAGVTQSPTHLIKTRGQQVTLRCSPKSGHDTVSWYQQALGQGPQFIFQYYEEEERQRGNFPDRFSGHQFPNYSSELNVNALLLGDSALYLCASSLAGEYNEQFFGPGTRLTVL.